Below, 2 T cell receptor beta chains from the same sample are listed, as sequenced in a study of early T cells in non-severe SARS-CoV-2 infection. One entry per CDR3 protein results from TCRdb running MiXCR on the 5' RACE reads. The sample includes tens of thousands of distinct CDR3 sequences, about 9.4% of them seen just once. The sample consisted of whole blood. The receptors were gathered from an adult who was a healthcare worker with PCR-confirmed SARS-CoV-2 infection or an uninfected control (not recorded which).

In its sample, this clonotype was seen many times. The rearrangement uses TRBV5-6 and TRBJ1-3; D might be TRBD1 (5 bases). Germline lookup yields CDR1 SGHDT and CDR2 YYEEEE. CDR3 length equals 15 residues. V was cut by 3 bases and J by 6 bases, with 16 bases left in between. For the CDR3, the DNA is TGTGCCAGCAGCTCCGGGACCCTGAGGGTAAACACCATATATTTT. Amino acid sequence: CASSSGTLRVNTIYF.

This clonotype was seen a few times. V usage is TRBV7-3 and J usage is TRBJ1-6; no reliable D call. Germline V gives CDR1 SGHTA, CDR2 FQGTGA. The CDR3 is 12 amino acids. Trimming took 4 bases from V and 7 from J, leaving 5 bases between them. The chain's CDR3 is CASSSRNSPLHF. The CDR3 DNA sequence: TGTGCCAGCAGCTCACGGAATTCACCCCTCCACTTT.